This paragraph covers one T cell receptor beta chain sequence. No antigen is known for it. Other DNA sequences in the same sample also yield this CDR3. The PCR used 60 Vbeta and 13 Jbeta primers. Measured with immunoSEQ multiplex PCR; TCRdb has only the in-frame clones, and not every one. This table holds some 140,000 clones, around 63% found once. These data originate in a study of cytomegalovirus exposure and HLA in healthy donors. Notes on the study in general: Reportedly, diagnosis of cytomegalovirus status by the classifier showed high specificity and sensitivity.

This CDR3 spans 13 amino acids. V was cut by 5 bases and J by 2 bases, with 10 bases left in between. Germline CDR1 KGHSH, CDR2 LQKENI. Sequencing was done on a sample of PBMCs. The TCR comes from a human donor in good health. The chain links TRBV18 to TRBJ2-7; D may be TRBD1 (7 bases). The DNA for the CDR3 is TGTGCCAGCTCAGCGGGACAGACCTACGAGCAGTACTTC. This codes for CASSAGQTYEQYF.